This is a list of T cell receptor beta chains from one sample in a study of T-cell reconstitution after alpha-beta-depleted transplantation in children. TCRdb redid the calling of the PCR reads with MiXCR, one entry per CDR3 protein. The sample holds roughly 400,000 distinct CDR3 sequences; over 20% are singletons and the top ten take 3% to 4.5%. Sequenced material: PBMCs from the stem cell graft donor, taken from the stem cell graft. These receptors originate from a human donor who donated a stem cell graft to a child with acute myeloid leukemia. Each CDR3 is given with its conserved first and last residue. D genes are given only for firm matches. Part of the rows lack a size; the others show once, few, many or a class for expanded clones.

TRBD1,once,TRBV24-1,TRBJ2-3,CATSDVTGATDTQYF,TGTGCCACCAGTGATGTGACAGGGGCCACAGATACGCAGTATTTT
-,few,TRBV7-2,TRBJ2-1,CASSLGPASNEQFF,TGTGCCAGCAGCTTAGGGCCAGCGTCCAATGAGCAGTTCTTC
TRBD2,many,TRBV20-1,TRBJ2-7,CSARDLLAGDSYEQYF,TGCAGTGCTAGAGACCTACTAGCGGGAGACTCCTACGAGCAGTACTTC
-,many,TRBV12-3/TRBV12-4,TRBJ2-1,CASSPALGTRREFF,TGTGCCAGCAGTCCAGCCTTGGGGACCAGGAGGGAGTTCTTC
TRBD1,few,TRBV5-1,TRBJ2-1,CASSSGTGREINNEQFF,TGCGCCAGCAGCTCTGGGACAGGGCGAGAAATCAACAATGAGCAGTTCTTC
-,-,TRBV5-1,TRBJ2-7,CASSFTFSRTTESYEQYF,TGCGCCAGCAGCTTCACCTTTAGTCGGACTACAGAGTCCTACGAGCAGTACTTC
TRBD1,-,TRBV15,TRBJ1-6,CATSGTANSPLHF,TGTGCCACCAGCGGGACAGCTAATTCACCCCTCCACTTT
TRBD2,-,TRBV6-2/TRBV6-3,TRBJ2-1,CASRRLAVGSYNEQFF,TGTGCCAGCCGTAGACTAGCGGTAGGCTCCTACAATGAGCAGTTCTTC
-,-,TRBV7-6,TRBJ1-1,CASSLEVRNRANTEAFF,TGTGCCAGCAGCTTAGAGGTTAGAAACAGGGCGAACACTGAAGCTTTCTTT
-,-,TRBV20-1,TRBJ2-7,CSARFRDGTYEQYF,TGCAGTGCTAGATTCCGGGACGGGACCTACGAGCAGTACTTC
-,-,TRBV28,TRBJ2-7,CASRFEGQGYEQYF,TGTGCCAGCAGATTTGAGGGGCAGGGCTACGAGCAGTACTTC
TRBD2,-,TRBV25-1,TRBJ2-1,CASSGLGTSGGSSYNEQFF,TGTGCCAGCAGTGGACTCGGGACTAGCGGAGGGAGCTCCTACAATGAGCAGTTCTTC
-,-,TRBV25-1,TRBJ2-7,CASSELNRGPPYEQYF,TGTGCCAGCAGTGAATTGAACAGAGGGCCCCCCTACGAGCAGTACTTC
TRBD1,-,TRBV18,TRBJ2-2,CASSTGQGAIPGELFF,TGTGCCAGCTCAACAGGACAGGGGGCGATCCCCGGGGAGCTGTTTTTT
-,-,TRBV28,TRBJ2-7,CASAYRGTDSSDEQYF,TGTGCCAGCGCTTACAGAGGGACGGACAGCTCCGACGAGCAGTACTTC
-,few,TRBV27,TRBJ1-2,CASSFGVRVDYTF,TGTGCCAGCAGTTTTGGGGTACGAGTGGACTACACCTTC
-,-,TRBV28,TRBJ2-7,CASKGTPIPYEQYF,TGTGCCAGCAAGGGGACTCCAATCCCCTACGAGCAGTACTTC
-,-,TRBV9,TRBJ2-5,CASSVQGGRETQYF,TGTGCCAGCAGCGTACAGGGGGGCCGGGAGACCCAGTACTTC
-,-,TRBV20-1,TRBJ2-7,CSASPLGRNSYEQYF,TGCAGTGCTAGCCCTTTGGGTCGGAACTCCTACGAGCAGTACTTC
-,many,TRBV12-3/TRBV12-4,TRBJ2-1,CASSKLPGGGLYNEQFF,TGTGCCAGCAGCAAATTGCCCGGCGGAGGGCTATACAATGAGCAGTTCTTC
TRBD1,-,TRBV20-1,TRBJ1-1,CSASADQGAGTEAFF,TGCAGTGCTAGCGCCGATCAGGGGGCGGGTACTGAAGCTTTCTTT
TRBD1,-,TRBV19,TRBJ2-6,CASARDRSISGANVLTF,TGTGCCAGTGCCCGGGACAGGAGCATCTCTGGGGCCAACGTCCTGACTTTC
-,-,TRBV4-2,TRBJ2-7,CASSQVSSQGSYEQYF,TGTGCCAGCAGCCAAGTCAGCTCCCAGGGGTCCTACGAGCAGTACTTC
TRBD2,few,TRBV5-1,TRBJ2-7,CASSPPGLAGFEQYF,TGCGCCAGCAGCCCGCCGGGACTAGCGGGTTTTGAGCAGTACTTC
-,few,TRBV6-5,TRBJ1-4,CASIGRRVSEKLFF,TGTGCCAGCATAGGAAGGAGGGTATCTGAAAAACTGTTTTTT
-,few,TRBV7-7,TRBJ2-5,CASSPYPLIVQETQYF,TGTGCCAGCAGCCCTTATCCCCTCATAGTCCAAGAGACCCAGTACTTC
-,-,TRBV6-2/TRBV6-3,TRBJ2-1,CASSYSTVRYNNEQFF,TGTGCCAGCAGTTACTCAACTGTTCGGTACAACAATGAGCAGTTCTTC
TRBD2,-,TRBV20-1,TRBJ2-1,CSARDLERGGNEQFF,TGCAGTGCTAGAGATCTCGAGCGGGGGGGCAATGAGCAGTTCTTC
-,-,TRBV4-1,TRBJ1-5,CASSQVGSNQPQHF,TGCGCCAGCAGCCAAGTTGGGAGCAATCAGCCCCAGCATTTT
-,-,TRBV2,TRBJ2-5,CASNQVQETQYF,TGTGCCAGCAATCAGGTCCAAGAGACCCAGTACTTC
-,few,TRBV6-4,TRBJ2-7,CASSDVEGLRNEQYF,TGTGCCAGCAGTGACGTCGAGGGGCTGAGGAACGAGCAGTACTTC
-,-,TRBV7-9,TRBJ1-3,CASSLVLGNTIYF,TGTGCCAGCAGCTTAGTACTCGGAAACACCATATATTTT
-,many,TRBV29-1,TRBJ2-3,CSGWDGTDTQYF,TGCAGCGGGTGGGACGGCACAGATACGCAGTATTTT
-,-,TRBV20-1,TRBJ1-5,CSARDLGASTGYSNQPQHF,TGCAGTGCTAGAGATCTCGGGGCCTCGACCGGGTATAGCAATCAGCCCCAGCATTTT
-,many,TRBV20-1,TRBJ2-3,CSASNRNTDTQYF,TGCAGTGCTAGCAATAGAAACACAGATACGCAGTATTTT
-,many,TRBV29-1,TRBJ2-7,CSVVSAVYEQYF,TGCAGCGTTGTGTCAGCGGTATACGAGCAGTACTTC
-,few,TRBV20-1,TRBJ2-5,CSARDNLNRLGETQYF,TGCAGTGCTAGAGATAATCTTAACCGCCTTGGAGAGACCCAGTACTTC
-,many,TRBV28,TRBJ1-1,CASSIMRDTTPRSEAFF,TGTGCCAGCAGCATTATGAGAGATACCACCCCCCGCTCTGAAGCTTTCTTT
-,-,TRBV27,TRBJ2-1,CASSATDSSYNEQFF,TGTGCCAGCAGTGCTACAGATTCCTCCTACAATGAGCAGTTCTTC
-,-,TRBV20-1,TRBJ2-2,CSALGYQGISNTGELFF,TGCAGTGCGCTAGGATATCAGGGGATATCGAACACCGGGGAGCTGTTTTTT
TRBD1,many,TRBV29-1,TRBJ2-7,CSVGQGLYEQYF,TGCAGCGTCGGACAGGGGTTGTACGAGCAGTACTTC